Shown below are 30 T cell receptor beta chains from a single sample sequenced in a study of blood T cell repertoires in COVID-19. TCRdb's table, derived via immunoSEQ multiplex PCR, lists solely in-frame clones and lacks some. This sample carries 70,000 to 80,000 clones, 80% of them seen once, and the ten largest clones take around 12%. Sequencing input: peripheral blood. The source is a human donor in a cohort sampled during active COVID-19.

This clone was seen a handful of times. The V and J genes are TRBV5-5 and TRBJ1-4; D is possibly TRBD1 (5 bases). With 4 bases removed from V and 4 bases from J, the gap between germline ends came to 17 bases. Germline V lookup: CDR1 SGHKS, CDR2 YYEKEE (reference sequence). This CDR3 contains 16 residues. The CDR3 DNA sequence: TGTGCCAGCAGCCCAAGGAGGGGCCTCAGTAATGAAAAACTGTTTTTT. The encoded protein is CASSPRRGLSNEKLFF.

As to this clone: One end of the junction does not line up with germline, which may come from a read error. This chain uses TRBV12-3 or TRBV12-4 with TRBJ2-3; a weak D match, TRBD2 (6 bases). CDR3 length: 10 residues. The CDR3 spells CASSRDSTAF. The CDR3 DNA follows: TGTGCCAGCAGCCGGGACTCGACTGCATTT.

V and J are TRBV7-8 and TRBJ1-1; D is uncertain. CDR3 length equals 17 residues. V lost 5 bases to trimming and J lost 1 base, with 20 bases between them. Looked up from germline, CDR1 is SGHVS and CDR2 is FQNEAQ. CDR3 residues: CASSPGGNPKGNTEAFF. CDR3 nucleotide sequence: TGTGCCAGCAGCCCTGGCGGGAACCCCAAGGGGAACACTGAAGCTTTCTTT.

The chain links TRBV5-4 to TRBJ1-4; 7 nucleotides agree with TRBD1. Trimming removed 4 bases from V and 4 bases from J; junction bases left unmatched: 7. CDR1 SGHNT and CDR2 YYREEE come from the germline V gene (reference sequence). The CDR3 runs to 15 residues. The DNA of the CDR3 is TGTGCCAGCAGCGACGGGACAGTTTATAATGAAAAACTGTTTTTT. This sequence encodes CASSDGTVYNEKLFF.

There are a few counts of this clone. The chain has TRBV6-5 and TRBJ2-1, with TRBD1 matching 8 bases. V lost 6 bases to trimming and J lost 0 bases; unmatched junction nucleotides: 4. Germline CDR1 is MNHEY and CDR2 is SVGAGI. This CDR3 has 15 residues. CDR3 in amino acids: CASSNTGGSYNEQFF. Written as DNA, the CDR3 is TGTGCCAGCAGCAACACAGGGGGCTCCTACAATGAGCAGTTCTTC.

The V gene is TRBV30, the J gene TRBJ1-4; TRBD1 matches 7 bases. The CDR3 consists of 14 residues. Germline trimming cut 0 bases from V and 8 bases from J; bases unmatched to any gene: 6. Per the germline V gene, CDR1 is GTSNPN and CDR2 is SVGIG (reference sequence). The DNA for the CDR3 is TGTGCCTGGAGTGTGGAGACAGGGTTCGAAAAACTGTTTTTT. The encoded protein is CAWSVETGFEKLFF.

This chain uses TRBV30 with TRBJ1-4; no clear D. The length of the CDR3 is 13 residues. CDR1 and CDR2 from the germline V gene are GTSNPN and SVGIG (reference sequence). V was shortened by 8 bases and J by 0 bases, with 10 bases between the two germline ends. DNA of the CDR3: TGTGCCGGTGAGATTTCAACTAATGAAAAACTGTTTTTT. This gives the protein CAGEISTNEKLFF.

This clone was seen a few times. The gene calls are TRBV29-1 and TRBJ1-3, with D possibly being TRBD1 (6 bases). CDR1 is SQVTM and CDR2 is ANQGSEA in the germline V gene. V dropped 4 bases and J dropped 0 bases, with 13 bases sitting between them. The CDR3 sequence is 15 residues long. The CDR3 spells CSVGTAERSGNTIYF. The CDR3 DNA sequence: TGCAGCGTTGGGACAGCCGAACGCTCTGGAAACACCATATATTTT. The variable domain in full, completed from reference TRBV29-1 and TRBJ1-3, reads SAVISQKPSRDICQRGTSLTIQCQVDSQVTMMFWYRQQPGQSLTLIATANQGSEATYESGFVIDKFPISRPNLTFSTLTVSNMSPEDSSIYLCSVGTAERSGNTIYFGEGSWLTVV.

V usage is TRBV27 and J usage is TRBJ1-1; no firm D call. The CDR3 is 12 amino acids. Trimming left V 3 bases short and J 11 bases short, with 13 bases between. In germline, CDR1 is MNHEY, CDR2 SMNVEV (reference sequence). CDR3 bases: TGTGCCAGCAGTTTTTCAAATAGTCGGGCTTTCTTT. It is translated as CASSFSNSRAFF.

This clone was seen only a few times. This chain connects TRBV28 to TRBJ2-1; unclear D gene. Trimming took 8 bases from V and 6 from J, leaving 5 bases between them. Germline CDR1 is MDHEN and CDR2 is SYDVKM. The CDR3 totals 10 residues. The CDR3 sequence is CASLANEQFF. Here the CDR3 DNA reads TGTGCCAGCCTGGCCAATGAGCAGTTCTTC. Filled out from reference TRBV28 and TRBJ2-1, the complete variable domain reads DVKVTQSSRYLVKRTGEKVFLECVQDMDHENMFWYRQDPGLGLRLIYFSYDVKMKEKGDIPEGYSVSREKKERFSLILESASTNQTSMYLCASLANEQFFGPGTRLTVL.

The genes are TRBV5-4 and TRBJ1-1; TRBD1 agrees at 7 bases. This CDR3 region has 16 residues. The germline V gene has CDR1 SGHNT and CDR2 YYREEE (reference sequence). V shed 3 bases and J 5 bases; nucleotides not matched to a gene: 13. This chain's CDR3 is CASSSIGKQGRTEAFF. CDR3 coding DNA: TGTGCCAGCAGCTCAATAGGAAAACAGGGGAGGACTGAAGCTTTCTTT.

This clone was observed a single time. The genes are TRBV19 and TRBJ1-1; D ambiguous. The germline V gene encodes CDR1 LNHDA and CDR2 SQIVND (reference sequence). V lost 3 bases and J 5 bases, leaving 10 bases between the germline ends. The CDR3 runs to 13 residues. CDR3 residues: CASSMFGGTEAFF. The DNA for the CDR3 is TGTGCCAGTAGTATGTTTGGCGGGACTGAAGCTTTCTTT.

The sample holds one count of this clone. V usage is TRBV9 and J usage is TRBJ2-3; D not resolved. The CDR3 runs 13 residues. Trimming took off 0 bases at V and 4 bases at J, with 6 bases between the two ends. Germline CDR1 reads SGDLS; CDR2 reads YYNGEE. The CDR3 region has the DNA TGTGCCAGCAGCGTAGGACTGCCAGATACGCAGTATTTT. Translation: CASSVGLPDTQYF.

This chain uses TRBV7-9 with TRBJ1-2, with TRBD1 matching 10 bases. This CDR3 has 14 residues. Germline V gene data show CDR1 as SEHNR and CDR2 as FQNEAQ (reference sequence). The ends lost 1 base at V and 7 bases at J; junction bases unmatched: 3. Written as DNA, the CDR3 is TGTGCCAGCAGCTTAGATGGGACAGGGGTTGGCTACACCTTC. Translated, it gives CASSLDGTGVGYTF.

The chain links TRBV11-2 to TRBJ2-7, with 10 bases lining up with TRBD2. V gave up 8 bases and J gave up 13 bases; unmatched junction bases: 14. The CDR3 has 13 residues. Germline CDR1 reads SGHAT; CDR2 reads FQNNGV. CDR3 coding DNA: TGTGCCAGCGGTCGGACTAGCGGTATCAATCCCTACGTC. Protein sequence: CASGRTSGINPYV.

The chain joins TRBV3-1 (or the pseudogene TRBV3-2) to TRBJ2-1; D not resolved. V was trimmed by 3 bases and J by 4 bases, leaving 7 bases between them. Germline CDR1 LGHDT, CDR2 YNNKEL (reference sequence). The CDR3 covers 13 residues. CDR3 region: CASSQRSYNEQFF. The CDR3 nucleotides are TGTGCCAGCAGCCAGAGATCTTACAATGAGCAGTTCTTC.

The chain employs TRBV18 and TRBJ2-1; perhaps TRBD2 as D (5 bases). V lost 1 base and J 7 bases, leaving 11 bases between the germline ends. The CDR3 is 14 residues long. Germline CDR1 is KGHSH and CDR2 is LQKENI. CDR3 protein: CASSPRVSGNEQFF. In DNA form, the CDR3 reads TGTGCCAGCTCACCACGGGTCTCGGGAAATGAGCAGTTCTTC.

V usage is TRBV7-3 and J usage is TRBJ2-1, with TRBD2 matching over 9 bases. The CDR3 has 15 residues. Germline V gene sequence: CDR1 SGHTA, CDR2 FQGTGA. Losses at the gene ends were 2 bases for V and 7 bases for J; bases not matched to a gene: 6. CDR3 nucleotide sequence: TGTGCCAGCAGCTTAGGGGCGGGAGGGGAAAATGAGCAGTTCTTC. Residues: CASSLGAGGENEQFF. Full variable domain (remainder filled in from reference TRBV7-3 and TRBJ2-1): GAGVSQTPSNKVTEKGKYVELRCDPISGHTALYWYRQSLGQGPEFLIYFQGTGAADDSGLPNDRFFAVRPEGSVSTLKIQRTERGDSAVYLCASSLGAGGENEQFFGPGTRLTVL.

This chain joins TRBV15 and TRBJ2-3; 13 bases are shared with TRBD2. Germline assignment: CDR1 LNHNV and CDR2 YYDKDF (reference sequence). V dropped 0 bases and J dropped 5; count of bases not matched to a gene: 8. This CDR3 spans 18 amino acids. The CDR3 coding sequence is TGTGCCACCAGCAGAGATCCGGGACTAGCGGGGCGCCGAGATACGCAGTATTTT. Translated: CATSRDPGLAGRRDTQYF.

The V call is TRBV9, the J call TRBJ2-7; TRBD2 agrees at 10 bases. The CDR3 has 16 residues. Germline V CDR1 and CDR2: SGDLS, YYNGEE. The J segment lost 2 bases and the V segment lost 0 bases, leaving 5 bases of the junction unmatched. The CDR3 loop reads CASSVASSGGPYEQYF. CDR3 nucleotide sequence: TGTGCCAGCAGCGTAGCCTCTAGCGGGGGCCCCTACGAGCAGTACTTC.

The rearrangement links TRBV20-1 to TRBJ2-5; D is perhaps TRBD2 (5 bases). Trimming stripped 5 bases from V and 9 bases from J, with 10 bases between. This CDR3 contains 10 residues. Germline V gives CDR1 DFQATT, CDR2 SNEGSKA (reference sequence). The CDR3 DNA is TGCAGTGCTTGGCTAGCCGCCCAGTACTTC. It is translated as CSAWLAAQYF.

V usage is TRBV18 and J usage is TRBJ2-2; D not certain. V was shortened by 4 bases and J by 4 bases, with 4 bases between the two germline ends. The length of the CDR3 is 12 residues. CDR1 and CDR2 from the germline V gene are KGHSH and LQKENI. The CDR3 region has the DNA TGTGCCAGCTCACTTCGCACCGGGGAGCTGTTTTTT. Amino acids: CASSLRTGELFF.

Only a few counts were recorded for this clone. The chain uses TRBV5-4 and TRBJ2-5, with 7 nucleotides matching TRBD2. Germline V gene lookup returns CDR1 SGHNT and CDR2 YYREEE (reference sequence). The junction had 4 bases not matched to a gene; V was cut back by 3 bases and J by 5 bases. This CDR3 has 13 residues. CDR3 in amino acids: CASSSAGVETQYF. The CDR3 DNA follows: TGTGCCAGCAGCTCTGCGGGAGTGGAGACCCAGTACTTC.

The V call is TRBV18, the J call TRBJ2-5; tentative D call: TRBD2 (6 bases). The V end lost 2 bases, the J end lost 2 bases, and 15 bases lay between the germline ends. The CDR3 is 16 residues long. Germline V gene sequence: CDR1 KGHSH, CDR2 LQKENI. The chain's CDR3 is CASSPSSAGLQETQYF. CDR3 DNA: TGTGCCAGCTCACCATCGTCAGCGGGCTTACAAGAGACCCAGTACTTC.

DNA for the CDR3: TGTGCCAGCAGCCCCCCGACAGGGTTAGAGACCCAGTACTTC. Protein: CASSPPTGLETQYF. The chain uses TRBV5-5 and TRBJ2-5; 7 bases fit TRBD1. CDR1 SGHKS and CDR2 YYEKEE come from the germline V gene (reference sequence). V trimming: 4 bases; J trimming: 4 bases; junction bases outside the gene matches: 7. The CDR3 spans 14 residues.

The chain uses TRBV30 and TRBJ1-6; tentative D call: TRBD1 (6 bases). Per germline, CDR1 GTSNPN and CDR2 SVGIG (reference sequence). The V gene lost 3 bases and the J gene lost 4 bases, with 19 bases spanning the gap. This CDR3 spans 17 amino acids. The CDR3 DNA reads TGTGCCTGGAGGGGCAGGGGCGCCCTCAGATATAATTCACCCCTCCACTTT. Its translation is CAWRGRGALRYNSPLHF. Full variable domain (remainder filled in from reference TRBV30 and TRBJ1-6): SQTIHQWPATLVQPVGSPLSLECTVEGTSNPNLYWYRQAAGRGLQLLFYSVGIGQISSEVPQNLSASRPQDRQFILSSKKLLLSDSGFYLCAWRGRGALRYNSPLHFGNGTRLTVT.

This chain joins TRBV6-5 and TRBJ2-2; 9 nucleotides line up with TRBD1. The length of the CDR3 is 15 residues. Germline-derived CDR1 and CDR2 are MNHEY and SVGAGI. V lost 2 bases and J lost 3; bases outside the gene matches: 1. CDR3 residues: CASSYDRGDTGELFF. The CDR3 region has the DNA TGTGCCAGCAGTTACGACAGGGGGGACACCGGGGAGCTGTTTTTT.

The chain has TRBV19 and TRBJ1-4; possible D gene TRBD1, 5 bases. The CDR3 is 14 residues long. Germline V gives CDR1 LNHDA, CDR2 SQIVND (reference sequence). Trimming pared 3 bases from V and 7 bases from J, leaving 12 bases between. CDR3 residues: CASSMIGAGEKLFF. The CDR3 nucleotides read TGTGCCAGTAGTATGATAGGGGCAGGTGAAAAACTGTTTTTT. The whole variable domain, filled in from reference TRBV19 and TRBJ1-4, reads DGGITQSPKYLFRKEGQNVTLSCEQNLNHDAMYWYRQDPGQGLRLIYYSQIVNDFQKGDIAEGYSVSREKKESFPLTVTSAQKNPTAFYLCASSMIGAGEKLFFGSGTQLSVL.

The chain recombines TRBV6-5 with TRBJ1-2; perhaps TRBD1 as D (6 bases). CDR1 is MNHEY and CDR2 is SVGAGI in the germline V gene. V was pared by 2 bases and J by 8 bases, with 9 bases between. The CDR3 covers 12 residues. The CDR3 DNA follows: TGTGCCAGCAGTTACGGGGGCCGGGGCTACACCTTC. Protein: CASSYGGRGYTF.

In nucleotides, the CDR3 is TGTGCCACCGTAAGTGGGACAGACCCTAACTATGGCTACACCTTC. Its translation: CATVSGTDPNYGYTF. The chain combines TRBV10-3 with TRBJ1-2, with 7 bases fitting TRBD1. V trimming: 10 bases; J trimming: 0 bases; junction bases outside the gene matches: 11. The length of the CDR3 is 15 residues. Germline assignment: CDR1 ENHRY and CDR2 SYGVKD.